This T cell receptor (beta chain) derives from a study of cytomegalovirus exposure and HLA in healthy donors. Study-level results: According to a later analysis, TCR clusters from the first cohort tended to co-occur in the 120 or so validation repertoires. Associated with cytomegalovirus, according to the listing, were 150 to 200 TCR beta chains. For cytomegalovirus status, the classifier reportedly gave diagnoses with high specificity and sensitivity.

Using immunoSEQ multiplex PCR, the repertoire was profiled, and TCRdb retains in-frame clones only, with some absent. The sample consists of some 120,000 clones, 88% of them appearing once. Concerning this clone itself: As yet, its antigen is unknown.

The donors formed part of the roughly 120-subject validation cohort, distinct from the roughly 630-subject first cohort. Trimming cost V 4 bases and J 8 bases, with 27 bases left between them. From germline, CDR1 is SGHDT and CDR2 YYEEEE. The CDR3 is 17 residues long. Sequenced input: PBMCs. The chain employs TRBV5-6 and TRBJ1-2; possible D gene TRBD1, 5 bases. This receptor was obtained from a man aged 30-40 years in good health and CMV-seronegative. The CDR3 protein is CASSRRSETGARRGYTF. DNA of the CDR3: TGTGCCAGCAGCCGGAGATCGGAAACAGGAGCGAGAAGGGGCTACACCTTC.